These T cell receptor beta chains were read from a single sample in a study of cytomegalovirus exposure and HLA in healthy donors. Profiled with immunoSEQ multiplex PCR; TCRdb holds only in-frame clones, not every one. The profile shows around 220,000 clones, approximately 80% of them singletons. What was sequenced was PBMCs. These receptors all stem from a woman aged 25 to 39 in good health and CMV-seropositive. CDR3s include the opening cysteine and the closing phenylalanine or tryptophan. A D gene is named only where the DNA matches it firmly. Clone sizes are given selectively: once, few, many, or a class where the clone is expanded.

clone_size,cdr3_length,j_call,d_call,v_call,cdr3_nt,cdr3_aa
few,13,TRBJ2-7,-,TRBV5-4,TGTGCCAGCAGTTCCACCGGCCCCTACGAGCAGTACTTC,CASSSTGPYEQYF
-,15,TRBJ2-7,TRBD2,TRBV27,TGTGCCAGCAGTTTAGCGGGAGAAGTTTCCTACGAGCAGTACTTC,CASSLAGEVSYEQYF
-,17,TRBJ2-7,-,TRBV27,TGTGCCAGCAGTTTTAGAGGGGACCTTTTGTTCTCCTACGAGCAGTACTTC,CASSFRGDLLFSYEQYF
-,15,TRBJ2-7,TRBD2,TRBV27,TGTGCCAGCAGTTTTATTAGCGGGATCTCCTACGAGCAGTACTTC,CASSFISGISYEQYF
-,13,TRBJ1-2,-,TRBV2,TGTGCCACCCCGACAGCCGTTAACTATGGCTACACCTTC,CATPTAVNYGYTF
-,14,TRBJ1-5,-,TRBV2,TGTGCCAGCAGTGACGCGGGGGCGAGTCAGCCCCAGCATTTT,CASSDAGASQPQHF
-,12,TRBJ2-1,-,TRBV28,TGTGCCAGCAGTTTAGCTAACAATGAGCAGTTCTTC,CASSLANNEQFF
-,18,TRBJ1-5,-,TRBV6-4,TGTGCCAGCAGTGACTCAAGGGATCGGAGTTTTTTTTGTCAGCCCCAGCATTTT,CASSDSRDRSFFCQPQHF
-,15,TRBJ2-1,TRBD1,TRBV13,TGTGCCAGCAGCGCACACAGGGGTACCTACAATGAGCAGTTCTTC,CASSAHRGTYNEQFF
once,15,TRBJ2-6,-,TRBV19,TGTGCCAGTAGTATAATCCACTCTGGGGCCAACGTCCTGACTTTC,CASSIIHSGANVLTF
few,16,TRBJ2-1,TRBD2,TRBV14,TGTGCCAGCAGCCAAGGCCCGACTAGCGGGAGGGAAGAGCAGTTCTTC,CASSQGPTSGREEQFF
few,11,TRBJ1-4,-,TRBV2,TGTGCCAGCAGTGATATCGAAAAACTGTTTTTT,CASSDIEKLFF
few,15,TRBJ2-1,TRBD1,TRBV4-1,TGCGCCAGCAGCCGCCGGGACAGGGTGTTCAATGAGCAGTTCTTC,CASSRRDRVFNEQFF
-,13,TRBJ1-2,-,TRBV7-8,TGTGCCAGCAGCTTATATATCCTCTATGGCTACACCTTC,CASSLYILYGYTF
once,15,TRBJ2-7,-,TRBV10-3,TGTGCCATCGGTGCTGGGACTCTCAGCTCCTACGAGCAGTACTTC,CAIGAGTLSSYEQYF
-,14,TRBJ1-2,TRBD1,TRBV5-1,TGCGCCAGCAGGTACGGACAGGGGGCGGATGGCTACACCTTC,CASRYGQGADGYTF
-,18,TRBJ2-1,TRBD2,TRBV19,TGTGCCAGTAGTATTGGGCCCCACAGCGGGAGACCTTCAAATGAGCAGTTCTTC,CASSIGPHSGRPSNEQFF
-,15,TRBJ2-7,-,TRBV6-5,TGTGCCAGCAGTCACAGTAGGGGACGGTCCTACGAGCAGTACTTC,CASSHSRGRSYEQYF
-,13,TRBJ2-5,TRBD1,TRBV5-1,TGCGCCAGCCAATCAGGGGGTCAAGAGACCCAGTACTTC,CASQSGGQETQYF
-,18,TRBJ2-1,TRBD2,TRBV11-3,TGTGCCAGCAGTCCGGGACTAGCGGGAGGGATCCCCTACAATGAGCAGTTCTTC,CASSPGLAGGIPYNEQFF
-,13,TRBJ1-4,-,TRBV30,TGTGCCTCGCAGGTGGACAGTAATGAAAAACTGTTTTTT,CASQVDSNEKLFF
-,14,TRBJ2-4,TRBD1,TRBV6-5,TGTGCCAGCAGTCCTACAGGGGGCAAAAACATTCAGTACTTC,CASSPTGGKNIQYF
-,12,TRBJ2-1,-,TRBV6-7,TGTGCCAGCAGTTACTCGGGGGATGAGCAGTTCTTC,CASSYSGDEQFF
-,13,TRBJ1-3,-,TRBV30,TGTGCCTGGAGCAGGCAGATAGGAAACACCATATATTTT,CAWSRQIGNTIYF
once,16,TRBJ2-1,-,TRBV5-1,TGCGCCAGCAGCTTGGAAGTGGGGAGCTCCTACAATGAGCAGTTCTTC,CASSLEVGSSYNEQFF
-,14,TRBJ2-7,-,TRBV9,TGTGCCAGCAGCGCCGGACAGTCTTCCTACGAGCAGTACTTC,CASSAGQSSYEQYF
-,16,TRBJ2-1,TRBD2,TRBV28,TGTGCCAGCAGTTTTGGTAGGACTAGCGCCTTCAATGAGCAGTTCTTC,CASSFGRTSAFNEQFF
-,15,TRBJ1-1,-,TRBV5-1,TGCGCCAGCAGCTTGGATGGAGGCGATGACACTGAAGCTTTCTTT,CASSLDGGDDTEAFF
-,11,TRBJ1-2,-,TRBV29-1,TGCAGCGTTGAAACAGACTATGGCTACACCTTC,CSVETDYGYTF
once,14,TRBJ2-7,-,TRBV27,TGTGCCAGCAGTTTTGCTGCACCGGCCTACGAGCAGTACTTC,CASSFAAPAYEQYF
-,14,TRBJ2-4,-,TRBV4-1,TGCGCCAGCAGCCAAGATCCAGGGGTTAACATTCAGTACTTC,CASSQDPGVNIQYF
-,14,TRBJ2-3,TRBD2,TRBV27,TGTGCCAGCCAACTAGCGGGGTCCACAGATACGCAGTATTTT,CASQLAGSTDTQYF
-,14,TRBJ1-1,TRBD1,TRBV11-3,TGTGCCAGCAGCCCCAGGGGGCATCACCTGAAAGCTTTCTTT,CASSPRGHHLKAFF
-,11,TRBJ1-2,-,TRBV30,TGTGCCTGGAGTGAGGGTCGTGGCTACACCTTC,CAWSEGRGYTF
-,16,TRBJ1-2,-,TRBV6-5,TGTGCCAGCAGTTACTCTACGGGGTTAGCTAACTATGGCTACACCTTC,CASSYSTGLANYGYTF
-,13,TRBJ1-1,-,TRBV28,TGTGCCAGCAGTTTATGGGACCGCGGTGAAGCTTTCTTT,CASSLWDRGEAFF
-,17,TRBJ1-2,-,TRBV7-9,TGTGCCAGCAGCTCCCCTTTTTACCCGACAGGAACGGGGGGCTACACCTTC,CASSSPFYPTGTGGYTF
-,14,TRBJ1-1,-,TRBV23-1,TGCGCCAGCAGTCACGTACAGCGGAACACTGAAGCTTTCTTT,CASSHVQRNTEAFF
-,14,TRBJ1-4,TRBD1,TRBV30,TGTGCCTGGAGTCGTGGGACAGGGGATGAAAAACTGTTTTTT,CAWSRGTGDEKLFF
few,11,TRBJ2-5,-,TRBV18,TGTGCCAGCTCACCGGAAGAGACCCAGTACTTC,CASSPEETQYF
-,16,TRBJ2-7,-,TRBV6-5,TGTGCCAGCAGTTACTCACGGGGGAGTGTCGCCTACGAGCAGTACTTC,CASSYSRGSVAYEQYF
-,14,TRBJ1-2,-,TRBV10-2,TGCGCCAGCAGTGGTTCAGGGTTTGACTATGGCTACACCTTC,CASSGSGFDYGYTF
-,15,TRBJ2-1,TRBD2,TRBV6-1,TGTGCCAGCAAAATGTCCGGGGGGATCTACAATGAGCAGTTCTTC,CASKMSGGIYNEQFF
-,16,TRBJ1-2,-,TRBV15,TGTGCCACCAGCAGCCCCCGGGGGGGGGACCTTGGTGGCTACACCTTC,CATSSPRGGDLGGYTF
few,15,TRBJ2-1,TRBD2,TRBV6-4,TGTGCCAGCAGTGAAGAAGCGGGAGGTTACAATGAGCAGTTCTTC,CASSEEAGGYNEQFF
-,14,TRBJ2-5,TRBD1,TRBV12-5,TGTGCTAGTCGAGAGACAGGGGGCAAGGAGACCCAGTACTTC,CASRETGGKETQYF
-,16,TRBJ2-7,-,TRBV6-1,TGTGCCAGCAGTGAAAAGGCTGGAAGCTTAAATTACGAGCAGTACTTC,CASSEKAGSLNYEQYF
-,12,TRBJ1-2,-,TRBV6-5,TGTGCCAGCAGTGACCCGGCGGTCGGCTACACCTTC,CASSDPAVGYTF
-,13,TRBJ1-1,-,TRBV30,TGTGCCTGGAGTCCCGGGGTTGGTACTGAAGCTTTCTTT,CAWSPGVGTEAFF
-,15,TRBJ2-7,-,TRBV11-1,TGTGCCAGCAGCCCCAGGGACGGCAGCTCCTACGAGCAGTACTTC,CASSPRDGSSYEQYF
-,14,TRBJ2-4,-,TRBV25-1,TGTGCCAGCAGCCCCGTAGAGATCAAAAACATTCAGTACTTC,CASSPVEIKNIQYF
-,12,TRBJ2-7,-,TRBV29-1,TGCAGCGTTGAAACGGTCTCCTACGAGCAGTACTTC,CSVETVSYEQYF
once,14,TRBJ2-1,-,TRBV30,TGTGCCTGGAGCCCGGGACTGGGTTACAATGAGCAGTTCTTC,CAWSPGLGYNEQFF
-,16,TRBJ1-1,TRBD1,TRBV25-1,TGTGCCAGCAGTGGACAGGGGGCGGCCCTGAGCACTGAAGCTTTCTTT,CASSGQGAALSTEAFF
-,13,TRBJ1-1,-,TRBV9,TGTGCCAGCAGCGTCCAGGGGAACACTGAAGCTTTCTTT,CASSVQGNTEAFF